These 17 T cell receptor beta chains were sequenced from one sample in a study of human T cells and chemical hapten exposure. TCRdb passed the 5' RACE reads through MiXCR, listing each CDR3 protein once. The table lists 100,000 to 120,000 distinct CDR3 sequences, around a fifth of them singletons. Unseparated into fractions, whole blood served as the source from which total RNA was extracted. The receptors were sampled from a human donor in good health.

The chain is built from TRBV11-2 and TRBJ2-3; weak D call: TRBD2 (6 bases). V was trimmed by 0 bases and J by 4 bases, leaving 11 bases between them. The CDR3 extends over 15 amino acids. The germline V gene encodes CDR1 SGHAT and CDR2 FQNNGV. The CDR3 bases are TGTGCCAGCAGCTTAGATTTGGGCGGGGCAGATACGCAGTATTTT. It translates to CASSLDLGGADTQYF.

V is TRBV4-2 and J is TRBJ2-6, with 8 bases matching TRBD1. The CDR3 is 17 residues long. Germline assignment: CDR1 LGHNA and CDR2 YNFKEQ. J was trimmed by 2 bases and V by 3 bases; bases with no gene match: 6. This chain's CDR3 is CASSQGQEAAGANVLTF. The CDR3 DNA reads as TGTGCCAGCAGCCAGGGACAGGAGGCTGCTGGGGCCAACGTCCTGACTTTC.

This clonotype was observed at least ten times. The chain employs TRBV12-3 or TRBV12-4 and TRBJ2-2; 8 nucleotides line up with TRBD2. V shed 6 bases and J 9 bases; nucleotides not matched to a gene: 3. This CDR3 is 12 amino acids long. CDR3: CASRQRERELFF. CDR3 in DNA: TGTGCCAGCAGGCAGCGGGAGAGGGAGCTGTTTTTT.

Points on this clonotype: One end of the junction fails to match germline, which may point to a read error. The chain employs TRBV4-1 and TRBJ2-7; D unresolved. This CDR3 has 15 amino acids. CDR1 and CDR2 (germline): MGHRA, YSYEKL. The CDR3, as DNA: TGCGCCAGCAGCCAAGTGCCACGCCCTACCTACAAGCAGTACTTC. Translated: CASSQVPRPTYKQYF.

This clonotype came up a few times. The V call is TRBV5-1, the J call TRBJ2-5; 8 bases are shared with TRBD1. CDR3 length equals 15 residues. The germline V gene has CDR1 SGHRS and CDR2 YFSETQ. V lost 0 bases and J lost 3; bases outside the gene matches: 4. The CDR3 DNA reads as TGCGCCAGCAGCTTGGACAGGGGGGCGGAAGAGACCCAGTACTTC. This translates into CASSLDRGAEETQYF.

The chain is built from TRBV25-1 and TRBJ1-5; 7 nucleotides match TRBD1. Trimming removed 3 bases from V and 7 bases from J; junction bases left unmatched: 3. The CDR3 consists of 13 residues. CDR1 is MGHDK, CDR2 SYGVNS, per germline. For the CDR3, the DNA is TGTGCCAGCAGTGACAGGGGGTACCAGCCCCAGCATTTT. Amino acid sequence: CASSDRGYQPQHF.

The J gene is TRBJ2-1, the V gene TRBV9; 9 bases agree with TRBD2. The J segment lost 3 bases and the V segment lost 4 bases, leaving 14 bases of the junction unmatched. Germline V lookup: CDR1 SGDLS, CDR2 YYNGEE. The CDR3 extends over 18 amino acids. The CDR3 is CASSLPASGVLRYNEQFF. As DNA, the CDR3 is TGTGCCAGCAGCCTACCGGCTAGCGGGGTCTTACGCTACAATGAGCAGTTCTTC.

This clonotype has only a few counts. The chain recombines TRBV7-6 with TRBJ2-1; D assignment may be TRBD1 or TRBD2 (5 bases each). The germline gives CDR1 SGHVS, CDR2 FNYEAQ. The CDR3 runs to 12 residues. The germline V and J ends were trimmed by 4 bases and 7 bases, with 8 bases remaining between them. CDR3: CASSSGRNEQFF. CDR3 nucleotides: TGTGCCAGCAGCTCGGGGCGAAATGAGCAGTTCTTC.

This clonotype was recorded only once. The J gene is TRBJ2-7, the V gene TRBV12-3 or TRBV12-4, with D perhaps matching TRBD1 (5 bases). The V gene lost 5 bases and the J gene lost 6 bases, with 17 bases spanning the gap. The CDR3 runs 14 residues. In nucleotides, the CDR3 is TGTGCCAGCAGTAAGACCCGACAGTCCCTCGAGCAGTACTTC. Translating it yields CASSKTRQSLEQYF.

V is TRBV12-5 and J is TRBJ1-1, with D unresolved. The CDR3 spans 12 residues. Germline CDR1 LGHNT, CDR2 FRNRAP. V lost 1 base to trimming and J lost 6 bases, with 6 bases between them. The CDR3, as DNA: TGTGCTAGTGGTTTGGAACAGTCTGAAGCTTTCTTT. Residues: CASGLEQSEAFF.

The V call is TRBV7-9, the J call TRBJ2-5; D is ambiguous. The CDR3 has 16 amino acids. Germline V CDR1 and CDR2: SEHNR, FQNEAQ (reference sequence). Trimming cost V 9 bases and J 2 bases, with 22 bases left between them. The CDR3 coding sequence is TGTGCCAGTCCCGGCCCGATCTTCATACGTCAAGAGACCCAGTACTTC. Translated, it gives CASPGPIFIRQETQYF.

Only a few counts were recorded for this clonotype. V is TRBV5-1 and J is TRBJ2-3; D possibly corresponds to TRBD2 (5 bases). CDR1 and CDR2 from the germline V gene are SGHRS and YFSETQ. The CDR3 has 17 residues. The V end was cut by 0 bases, the J end by 1 base, with 15 bases between. As DNA, the CDR3 is TGCGCCAGCAGCTTGGCTACCACTAGTTCAGGCACAGATACGCAGTATTTT. Protein: CASSLATTSSGTDTQYF.

The rearrangement uses TRBV25-1 and TRBJ1-1; unclear D gene. V was trimmed by 3 bases and J by 1 base, leaving 12 bases between them. The CDR3 runs 15 residues. Germline CDR1 MGHDK, CDR2 SYGVNS. The CDR3 reads CASSDDLAKNTEAFF. DNA for the CDR3: TGTGCCAGCAGTGATGATCTGGCAAAGAACACTGAAGCTTTCTTT.

This clonotype was seen a handful of times. The rearrangement joins TRBV23-1 to TRBJ2-3, with TRBD1 as a possible D gene (5 bases). TRBV23-1 is flagged as an ORF with uncertain function. The CDR3 is 19 amino acids. V dropped 3 bases and J dropped 1 base, with 23 bases sitting between them. The CDR3 bases are TGCGCCAGCAGTCACGATGACAGAAACCCTTACGTCTGCACAGATACGCAGTATTTT. Its protein product is CASSHDDRNPYVCTDTQYF.

The J gene is TRBJ1-1, the V gene TRBV27; D is possibly TRBD1 (6 bases). The ends were cut back, 1 base at V and 4 bases at J, with 13 bases in the middle. CDR3 length: 15 residues. CDR1 and CDR2 (germline): MNHEY, SMNVEV (reference sequence). For the CDR3, the DNA is TGTGCCAGCAGTTTATTCAGGGGCTTGGGCACTGAAGCTTTCTTT. Its protein product is CASSLFRGLGTEAFF.

This clonotype was counted ten times or more. This chain connects TRBV11-1 to TRBJ2-1; 8 nucleotides line up with TRBD2. Trimming removed 4 bases from V and 6 bases from J; junction bases left unmatched: 11. This CDR3 is 16 amino acids long. Germline loops: CDR1 SGHAT, CDR2 FQDESV (reference sequence). The CDR3 bases are TGTGCCAGCAGCTACCTAGCGGGTAGTACGTCCAATGAGCAGTTCTTC. The encoded protein is CASSYLAGSTSNEQFF.

The genes are TRBV7-9 and TRBJ2-3; TRBD2 matches at 8 bases. The CDR3 runs 17 residues. The V segment lost 5 bases and the J segment 3 bases; nucleotides outside the gene matches: 13. CDR1 is SEHNR and CDR2 is FQNEAQ in the germline V gene (reference sequence). CDR3 nucleotides: TGTGCCAGCAGCCTCATCCCACGTGCGGGAGGTACAGATACGCAGTATTTT. Protein: CASSLIPRAGGTDTQYF.